A selection of T cell receptor beta chains follows, all from one sample in a study of siplizumab effects on memory and regulatory T cells. Clones were sequenced by immunoSEQ multiplex PCR, and TCRdb holds only the in-frame ones, with some missing. The sample includes about 110,000 clones, about 90% of them seen just once. Material: Tregs sorted from blood. The receptors were gathered from a human donor in good health. Each CDR3 is given with its conserved first and last residue. The D gene is left open where the match is weak. Not every row has a clone size; where given, it reads once, few, many or a size class.

abundance	v_gene	d_gene	j_gene	CDR3aa	CDR3nt
few	TRBV2	.	TRBJ2-2	CASISRGGELFF	TGTGCCAGCATCTCCAGGGGCGGGGAGCTGTTTTTT
.	TRBV6-5	.	TRBJ2-7	CASRARYEQYF	TGTGCCAGCAGGGCACGCTACGAGCAGTACTTC
.	TRBV7-9	TRBD1	TRBJ1-2	CAWEGQPSYGYTF	TGTGCCTGGGAGGGACAGCCCTCTTATGGCTACACCTTC
.	TRBV9	TRBD2	TRBJ2-3	CASSVASGRTDTQYF	TGTGCCAGCAGCGTGGCTAGCGGCCGCACAGATACGCAGTATTTT
.	TRBV9	.	TRBJ2-1	CASSVATLGAYNEQFF	TGTGCCAGCAGCGTAGCTACGTTAGGGGCCTACAATGAGCAGTTCTTC
.	TRBV5-1	.	TRBJ2-5	CASSPGPGETQYF	TGCGCCAGCAGCCCGGGCCCTGGAGAGACCCAGTACTTC
.	TRBV5-1	TRBD2	TRBJ2-3	CASSLGTSGGTDTQYF	TGCGCCAGCAGCTTGGGGACTAGCGGGGGTACAGATACGCAGTATTTT
.	TRBV21-1	.	TRBJ2-3	CASSLKTGVGTDTQYF	TGTGCCAGTTCCCTTAAAACAGGGGTCGGCACAGATACGCAGTATTTT
.	TRBV7-6	.	TRBJ1-3	CATEGPGNTIYF	TGTGCCACGGAGGGCCCCGGAAACACCATATATTTT
.	TRBV2	TRBD1	TRBJ2-7	CASVDRGQVYEQYF	TGTGCCAGCGTAGACAGGGGGCAAGTGTACGAGCAGTACTTC
.	TRBV2	.	TRBJ2-7	CASGQPYEQYF	TGTGCCAGCGGACAGCCCTACGAGCAGTACTTC
.	TRBV6-6	TRBD2	TRBJ2-7	CASSYKAGAYEQYF	TGTGCCAGCAGTTACAAGGCGGGAGCCTACGAGCAGTACTTC
once	TRBV6-1	.	TRBJ2-5	CASSGGQFRVETQYF	TGTGCCAGCAGTGGTGGACAGTTCAGGGTAGAGACCCAGTACTTC
.	TRBV7-2	.	TRBJ1-1	CASSLNAGVAFF	TGTGCCAGCAGCTTAAATGCAGGGGTAGCTTTCTTT
once	TRBV5-1	TRBD1	TRBJ2-5	CASSLDPGGRGGETQYF	TGCGCCAGCAGCTTGGACCCAGGGGGCAGAGGAGGAGAGACCCAGTACTTC
.	TRBV5-1	.	TRBJ1-1	CASSLAGARGTEAFF	TGCGCCAGCAGCTTGGCGGGGGCGCGAGGCACTGAAGCTTTCTTT
.	TRBV7-8	TRBD1	TRBJ1-2	CASSTWTGNYGYTF	TGTGCCAGCAGCACCTGGACAGGGAACTATGGCTACACCTTC
once	TRBV5-1	.	TRBJ2-1	CASSLARSSYNEQFF	TGCGCCAGCAGCTTGGCCCGTAGCTCCTACAATGAGCAGTTCTTC
.	TRBV4-1	.	TRBJ1-4	CASSQRTETRHEKLFF	TGCGCCAGCAGCCAGCGGACGGAGACGAGGCATGAAAAACTGTTTTTT
.	TRBV10-3	TRBD2	TRBJ2-7	CAISVGRGAYEQYF	TGTGCCATCAGTGTAGGTCGGGGGGCCTACGAGCAGTACTTC
.	TRBV5-6	TRBD1	TRBJ1-2	CASSWGQGLYGYTF	TGTGCCAGCAGCTGGGGACAGGGGCTCTATGGCTACACCTTC
.	TRBV28	.	TRBJ2-7	CASQFSSYEQYF	TGTGCCAGTCAGTTTAGTTCCTACGAGCAGTACTTC
.	TRBV7-9	TRBD2	TRBJ2-5	CASSRYGTSGRVIQETQYF	TGTGCCAGCAGCCGTTACGGGACTAGCGGGAGGGTCATCCAAGAGACCCAGTACTTC
.	TRBV19	.	TRBJ1-2	CASSATQGVYGYTF	TGTGCCAGTAGTGCAACCCAGGGAGTATATGGCTACACCTTC
.	TRBV18	.	TRBJ1-6	CASSPNPRSPLHF	TGTGCCAGCTCACCAAATCCGCGGTCACCCCTCCACTTT
.	TRBV15	.	TRBJ2-3	CATSERVLDTQYF	TGTGCCACCAGCGAGAGGGTGTTGGATACGCAGTATTTT
once	TRBV29-1	.	TRBJ2-5	CSVRRGIETQYF	TGCAGCGTTCGCCGGGGGATAGAGACCCAGTACTTC
.	TRBV6-6	.	TRBJ1-6	CASSYSRQANSPLHF	TGTGCCAGCAGTTACTCGAGACAGGCCAATTCACCCCTCCACTTT
few	TRBV2	.	TRBJ1-6	CASSGYYNSPLHF	TGTGCCAGCTCTGGATACTATAATTCACCCCTCCACTTT
once	TRBV5-1	TRBD1	TRBJ1-3	CASSQQGSHSGNTIYF	TGCGCCAGCAGCCAACAGGGGAGCCACTCCGGAAACACCATATATTTT
.	TRBV6-5	.	TRBJ2-7	CATIGGAHEQYF	TGTGCCACCATAGGAGGGGCCCACGAGCAGTACTTC
.	TRBV5-1	.	TRBJ2-2	CASSWGGETGELFF	TGCGCCAGCAGCTGGGGTGGGGAGACCGGGGAGCTGTTTTTT
few	TRBV19	.	TRBJ1-5	CASSPYSNQPQHF	TGTGCCAGTAGTCCCTATAGCAATCAGCCCCAGCATTTT
.	TRBV5-8	TRBD1	TRBJ1-4	CASSPEGAYNEKLFF	TGTGCCAGCAGCCCGGAGGGGGCGTATAATGAAAAACTGTTTTTT
.	TRBV5-1	TRBD1	TRBJ2-1	CASRQGDNEQFF	TGCGCCAGCAGACAGGGGGACAATGAGCAGTTCTTC
.	TRBV6-1	.	TRBJ2-7	CASKGIVSYEQYF	TGTGCCAGCAAAGGGATTGTGTCCTACGAGCAGTACTTC
.	TRBV28	.	TRBJ2-6	CASRETGSGANVLTF	TGTGCCAGCAGAGAGACCGGCTCTGGGGCCAACGTCCTGACTTTC
.	TRBV18	TRBD2	TRBJ2-7	CASSPIPGLAGGPYEQYF	TGTGCCAGCTCACCGATCCCGGGACTAGCGGGAGGGCCCTACGAGCAGTACTTC
.	TRBV6-5	TRBD2	TRBJ2-1	CASSYQLAGFNWQFF	TGTGCCAGCAGTTACCAGCTAGCGGGGTTTAACTGGCAGTTCTTC
.	TRBV20-1	.	TRBJ1-2	CSAGGVPGYTF	TGCAGTGCGGGGGGGGTCCCTGGCTACACCTTC
.	TRBV7-3	.	TRBJ2-5	CASSLEGTLGETQYF	TGTGCCAGCAGCTTAGAGGGTACCCTAGGGGAGACCCAGTACTTC
.	TRBV7-7	.	TRBJ2-5	CASSLEGDRETQYF	TGTGCTAGCAGCTTAGAGGGGGACCGAGAGACCCAGTACTTC